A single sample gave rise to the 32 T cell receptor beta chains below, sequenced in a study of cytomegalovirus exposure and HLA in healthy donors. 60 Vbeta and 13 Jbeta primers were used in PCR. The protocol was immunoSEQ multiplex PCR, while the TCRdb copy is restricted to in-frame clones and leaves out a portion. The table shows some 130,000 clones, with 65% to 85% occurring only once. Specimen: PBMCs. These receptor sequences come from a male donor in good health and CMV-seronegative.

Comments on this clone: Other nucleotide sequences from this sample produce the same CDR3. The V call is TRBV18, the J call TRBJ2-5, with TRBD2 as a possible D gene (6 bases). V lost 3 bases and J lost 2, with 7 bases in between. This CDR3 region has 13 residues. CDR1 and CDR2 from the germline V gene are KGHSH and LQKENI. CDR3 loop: CASSPGRQETQYF. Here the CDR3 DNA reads TGTGCCAGCTCACCGGGGAGGCAAGAGACCCAGTACTTC.

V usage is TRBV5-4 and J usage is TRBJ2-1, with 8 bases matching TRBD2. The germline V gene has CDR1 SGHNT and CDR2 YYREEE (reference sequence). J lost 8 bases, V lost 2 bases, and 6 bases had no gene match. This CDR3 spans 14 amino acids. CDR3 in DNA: TGTGCCAGCAGCTTCGGGACTAGATTCGATGAGCAGTTCTTC. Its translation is CASSFGTRFDEQFF.

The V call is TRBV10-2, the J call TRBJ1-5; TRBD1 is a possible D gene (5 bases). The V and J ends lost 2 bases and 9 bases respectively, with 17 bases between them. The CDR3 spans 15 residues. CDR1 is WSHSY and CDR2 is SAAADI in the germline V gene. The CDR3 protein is CASSEEQDTRMPQHF. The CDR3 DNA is TGCGCCAGCAGTGAGGAACAGGACACCCGAATGCCCCAGCATTTT.

CDR3 amino acids: CASRTGLAGTYEQYF. The CDR3 DNA follows: TGTGCCAGCAGAACGGGACTAGCGGGAACCTACGAGCAGTACTTC. The V call is TRBV27, the J call TRBJ2-7, with 13 bases identical to TRBD2. Germline V CDR1 and CDR2: MNHEY, SMNVEV (reference sequence). The CDR3 consists of 15 residues. Germline trimming cut 6 bases from V and 2 bases from J; bases unmatched to any gene: 4.

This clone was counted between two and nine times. CDR3 nucleotide sequence: TGTGCCAGTAGTATTCAGGGTCTCAACACTGAAGCTTTCTTT. This gives the protein CASSIQGLNTEAFF. The chain carries TRBV19 and TRBJ1-1; perhaps TRBD1 as D (5 bases). From germline, CDR1 is LNHDA and CDR2 SQIVND (reference sequence). This CDR3 has 14 residues. V was trimmed by 3 bases and J by 2 bases, leaving 10 bases between them. Filled out from reference TRBV19 and TRBJ1-1, the complete variable domain reads DGGITQSPKYLFRKEGQNVTLSCEQNLNHDAMYWYRQDPGQGLRLIYYSQIVNDFQKGDIAEGYSVSREKKESFPLTVTSAQKNPTAFYLCASSIQGLNTEAFFGQGTRLTVV.

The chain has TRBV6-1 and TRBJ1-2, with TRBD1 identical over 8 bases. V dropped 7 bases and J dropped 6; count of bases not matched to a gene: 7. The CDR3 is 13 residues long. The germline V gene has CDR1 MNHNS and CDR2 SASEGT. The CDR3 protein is CASIPGGGHGYTF. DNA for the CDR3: TGTGCCAGCATACCAGGGGGCGGCCATGGCTACACCTTC.

The CDR3 sequence: CASSFAGGDGYTF. Written as DNA, the CDR3 is TGTGCCAGCAGCTTCGCAGGGGGAGATGGCTACACCTTC. This chain links TRBV7-9 with TRBJ1-2; the match to TRBD1 covers 7 bases. The V and J ends lost 3 bases and 6 bases, in that order; junction bases with no gene match: 4. CDR3 length: 13 amino acids. Germline values: CDR1 SEHNR, CDR2 FQNEAQ (reference sequence).

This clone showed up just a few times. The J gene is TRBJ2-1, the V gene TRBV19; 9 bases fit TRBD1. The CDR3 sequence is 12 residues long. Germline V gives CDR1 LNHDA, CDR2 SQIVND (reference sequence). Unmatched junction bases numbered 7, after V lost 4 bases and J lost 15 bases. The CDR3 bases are TGTGCCAGTAGTACCTCCGGGACAGGGAGGTTCTTC. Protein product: CASSTSGTGRFF.

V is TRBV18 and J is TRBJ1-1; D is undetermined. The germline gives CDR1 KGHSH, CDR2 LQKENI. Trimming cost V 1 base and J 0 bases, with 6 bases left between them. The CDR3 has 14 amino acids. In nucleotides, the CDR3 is TGTGCCAGCTCACCACTGTCCATGAACACTGAAGCTTTCTTT. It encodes CASSPLSMNTEAFF.

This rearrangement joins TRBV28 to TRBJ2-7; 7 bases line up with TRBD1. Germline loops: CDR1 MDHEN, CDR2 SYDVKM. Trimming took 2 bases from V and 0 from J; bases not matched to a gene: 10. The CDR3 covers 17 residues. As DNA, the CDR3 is TGTGCCAGCAGTTTAGCCCGGACAGGCTTTAGCTCCTACGAGCAGTACTTC. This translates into CASSLARTGFSSYEQYF.

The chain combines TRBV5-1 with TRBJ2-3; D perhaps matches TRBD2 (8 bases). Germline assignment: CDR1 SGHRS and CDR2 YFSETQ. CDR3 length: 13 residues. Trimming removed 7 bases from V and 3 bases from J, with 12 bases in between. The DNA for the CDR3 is TGCGCCAGCCGGGAGGGGGCGACAGATACGCAGTATTTT. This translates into CASREGATDTQYF.

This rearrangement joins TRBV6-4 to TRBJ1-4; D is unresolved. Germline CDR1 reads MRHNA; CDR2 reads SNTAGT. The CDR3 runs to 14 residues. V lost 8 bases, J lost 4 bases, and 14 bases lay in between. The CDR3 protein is CASSPGGDNEKLFF. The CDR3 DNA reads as TGTGCCAGCTCCCCCGGAGGAGATAATGAAAAACTGTTTTTT.

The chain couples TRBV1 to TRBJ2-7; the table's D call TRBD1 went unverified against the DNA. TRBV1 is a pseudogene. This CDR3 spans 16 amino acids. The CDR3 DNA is TGCACCAGCAGCCAAGACCTCGGGACAGGGGAACACGAGCAGTACTTC. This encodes CTSSQDLGTGEHEQYF.

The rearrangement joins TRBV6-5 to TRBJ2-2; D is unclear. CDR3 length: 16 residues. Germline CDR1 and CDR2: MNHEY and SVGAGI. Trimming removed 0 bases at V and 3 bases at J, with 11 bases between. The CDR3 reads CASSYSGNWYTGELFF. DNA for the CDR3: TGTGCCAGCAGTTACTCGGGCAATTGGTACACCGGGGAGCTGTTTTTT.

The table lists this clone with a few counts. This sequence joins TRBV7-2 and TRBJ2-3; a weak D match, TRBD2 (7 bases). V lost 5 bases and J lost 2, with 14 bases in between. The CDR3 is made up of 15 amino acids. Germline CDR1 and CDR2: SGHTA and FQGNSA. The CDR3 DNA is TGTGCCAGCAGCCCCCGCGGGGGCCCCACAGATACGCAGTATTTT. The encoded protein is CASSPRGGPTDTQYF.

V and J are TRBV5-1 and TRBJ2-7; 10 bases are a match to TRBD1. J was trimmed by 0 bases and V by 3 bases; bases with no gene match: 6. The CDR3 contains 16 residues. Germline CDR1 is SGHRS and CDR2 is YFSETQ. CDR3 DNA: TGCGCCAGCAGCTCACCCCGGACAGGGGGCTCCTACGAGCAGTACTTC. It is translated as CASSSPRTGGSYEQYF.

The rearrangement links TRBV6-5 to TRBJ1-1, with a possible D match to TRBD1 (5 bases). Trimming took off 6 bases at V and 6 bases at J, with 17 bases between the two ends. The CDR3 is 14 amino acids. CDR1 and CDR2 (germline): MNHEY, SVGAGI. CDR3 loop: CASSLAGEGAEAFF. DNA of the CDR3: TGTGCCAGCAGCCTCGCGGGGGAAGGGGCTGAAGCTTTCTTT.

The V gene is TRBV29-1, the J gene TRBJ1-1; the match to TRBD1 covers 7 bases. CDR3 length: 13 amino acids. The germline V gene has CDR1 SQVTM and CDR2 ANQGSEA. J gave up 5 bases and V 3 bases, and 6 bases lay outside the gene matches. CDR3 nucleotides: TGCAGCGTTGAGGAGGGGGCGCGTACTGAAGCTTTCTTT. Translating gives CSVEEGARTEAFF.

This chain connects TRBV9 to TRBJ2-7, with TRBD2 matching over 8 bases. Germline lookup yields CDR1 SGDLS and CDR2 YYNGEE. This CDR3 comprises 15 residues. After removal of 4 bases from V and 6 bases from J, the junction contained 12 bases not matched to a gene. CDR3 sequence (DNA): TGTGCCAGCAGCCCTCCGACTAGCGCGATTGGCGAGCAGTACTTC. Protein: CASSPPTSAIGEQYF.

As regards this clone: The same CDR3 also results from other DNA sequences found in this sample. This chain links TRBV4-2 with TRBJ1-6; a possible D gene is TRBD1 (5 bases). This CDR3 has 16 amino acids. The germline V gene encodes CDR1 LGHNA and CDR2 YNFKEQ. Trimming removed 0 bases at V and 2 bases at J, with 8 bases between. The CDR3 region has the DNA TGTGCCAGCAGCCAAGAAAGGGGCGCCTATAATTCACCCCTCCACTTT. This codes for CASSQERGAYNSPLHF.

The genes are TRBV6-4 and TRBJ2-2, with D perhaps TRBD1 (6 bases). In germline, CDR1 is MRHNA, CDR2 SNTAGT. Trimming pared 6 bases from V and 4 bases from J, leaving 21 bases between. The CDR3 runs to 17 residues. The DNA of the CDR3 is TGTGCCAGCAGCGGGTTTTCTACAGGGAACGGCACCGGGGAGCTGTTTTTT. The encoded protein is CASSGFSTGNGTGELFF.

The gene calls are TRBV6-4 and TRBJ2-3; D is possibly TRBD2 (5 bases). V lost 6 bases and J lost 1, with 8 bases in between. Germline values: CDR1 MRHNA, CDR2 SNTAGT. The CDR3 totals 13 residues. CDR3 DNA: TGTGCCAGCAGGAGAGCGGGCACAGATACGCAGTATTTT. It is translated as CASRRAGTDTQYF.

The CDR3 DNA reads TGTGCCAGCAGTGAATACCCCGGACTATCCTACGAGCAGTACTTC. It specifies CASSEYPGLSYEQYF. J is TRBJ2-7 and V is TRBV2, with D possibly being TRBD2 (6 bases). Germline CDR1 reads SNHLY; CDR2 reads FYNNEI. V was trimmed by 2 bases and J by 1 base, leaving 12 bases between them. The length of the CDR3 is 15 residues.

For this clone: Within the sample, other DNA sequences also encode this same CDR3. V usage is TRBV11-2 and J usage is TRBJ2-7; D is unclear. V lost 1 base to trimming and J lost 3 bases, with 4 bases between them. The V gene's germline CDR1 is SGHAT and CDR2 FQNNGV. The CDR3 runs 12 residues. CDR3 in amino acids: CASSLAGYEQYF. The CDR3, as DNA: TGTGCCAGCAGCTTAGCCGGCTACGAGCAGTACTTC.

Here the CDR3 reads CASSPRDRETDTQYF. In nucleotides, the CDR3 is TGTGCCAGCTCACCGAGGGACAGGGAAACAGATACGCAGTATTTT. The rearrangement uses TRBV18 and TRBJ2-3; TRBD1 agrees at 9 bases. J gave up 3 bases and V 3 bases, and 4 bases lay outside the gene matches. This CDR3 spans 15 amino acids. Germline CDR1 KGHSH, CDR2 LQKENI.

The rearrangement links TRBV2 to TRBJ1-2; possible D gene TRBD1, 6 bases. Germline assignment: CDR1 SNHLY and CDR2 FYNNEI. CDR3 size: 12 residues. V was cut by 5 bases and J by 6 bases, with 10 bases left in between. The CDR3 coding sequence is TGTGCCAGCAGTCCGACAGGCCATGGCTACACCTTC. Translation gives CASSPTGHGYTF.

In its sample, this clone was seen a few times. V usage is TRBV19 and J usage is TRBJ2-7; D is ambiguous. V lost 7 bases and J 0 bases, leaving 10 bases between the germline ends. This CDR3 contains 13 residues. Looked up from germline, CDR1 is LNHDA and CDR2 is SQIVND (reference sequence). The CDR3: CASIGGASYEQYF. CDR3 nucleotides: TGTGCCAGTATAGGCGGTGCCTCCTACGAGCAGTACTTC.

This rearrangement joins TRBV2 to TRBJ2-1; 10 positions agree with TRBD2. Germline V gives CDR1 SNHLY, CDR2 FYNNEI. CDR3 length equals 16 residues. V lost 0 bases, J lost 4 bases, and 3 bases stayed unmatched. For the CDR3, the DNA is TGTGCCAGCAGTGAAGCCGGGACTAGCGTGTACAATGAGCAGTTCTTC. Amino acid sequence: CASSEAGTSVYNEQFF.

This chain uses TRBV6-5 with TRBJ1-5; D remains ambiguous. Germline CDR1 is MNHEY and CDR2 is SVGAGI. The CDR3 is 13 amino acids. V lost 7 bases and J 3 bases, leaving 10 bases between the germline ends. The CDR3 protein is CASKEGPNQPQHF. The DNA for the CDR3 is TGTGCCAGCAAGGAGGGCCCCAATCAGCCCCAGCATTTT.

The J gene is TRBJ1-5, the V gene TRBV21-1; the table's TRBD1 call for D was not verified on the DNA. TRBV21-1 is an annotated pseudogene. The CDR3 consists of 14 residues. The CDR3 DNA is TGTGCCAGCAGCAAAGCTGGGGGCGGACAGCCCCAGCATTTT. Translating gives CASSKAGGGQPQHF.

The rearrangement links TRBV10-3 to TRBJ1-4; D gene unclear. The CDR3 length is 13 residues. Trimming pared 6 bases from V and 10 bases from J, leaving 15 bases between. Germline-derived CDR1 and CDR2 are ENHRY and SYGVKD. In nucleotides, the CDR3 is TGTGCCATCAGGGACTACTCTGGTGGAAAACTGTTTTTT. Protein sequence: CAIRDYSGGKLFF.

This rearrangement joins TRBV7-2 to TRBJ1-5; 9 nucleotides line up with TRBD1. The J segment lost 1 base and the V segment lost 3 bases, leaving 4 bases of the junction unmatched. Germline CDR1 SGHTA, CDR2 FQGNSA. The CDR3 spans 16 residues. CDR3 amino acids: CASSFTGTGSNQPQHF. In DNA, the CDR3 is TGTGCCAGCAGCTTTACCGGGACAGGGAGCAATCAGCCCCAGCATTTT.